Listed below are T cell receptor beta chains from one sample, sequenced in a study of T cells after yellow fever vaccination. From the 5' RACE reads, TCRdb called clonotypes with MiXCR, one entry per CDR3 protein. The repertoire has some 350,000 distinct CDR3 sequences, 6.2% of them found once; the top ten carry roughly 15%. The sequencing used PBMCs, collected 5 days after the yellow fever booster vaccination. The receptors here all came from a man aged 25-45 years who received the YFV17D yellow fever vaccine. Both conserved end residues are part of each CDR3. Each record gives: D gene, J gene, clone size, V gene, CDR3 DNA, CDR3 protein. A D gene is named only where the DNA matches it firmly. Clone size is not always given. Where it is, it says once, few, many or a class for expanded clones.

d_gene: TRBD1
j_gene: TRBJ1-5
abundance: many
v_gene: TRBV7-9
CDR3nt: TGTGCCAGCAGCTTAGGGGTATCTCGGACAGGTCCCGAACAGCCCCAGCATTTT
CDR3aa: CASSLGVSRTGPEQPQHF

d_gene: TRBD2
j_gene: TRBJ2-7
abundance: few
v_gene: TRBV30
CDR3nt: TGTGCCTGGAGTAGCCCCAGGCGGGAGGGGTCCTACGAGCAGTACTTC
CDR3aa: CAWSSPRREGSYEQYF

d_gene: TRBD2
j_gene: TRBJ2-7
abundance: NA
v_gene: TRBV7-2
CDR3nt: TGTGCCAGCAGCCCCGGACTAGCGGGAGATCGCGAGCAGTACTTC
CDR3aa: CASSPGLAGDREQYF

d_gene: TRBD2
j_gene: TRBJ2-5
abundance: NA
v_gene: TRBV19
CDR3nt: TGTGCCAGTAGTAGTTACGGGGGGGAGACCCAGTACTTC
CDR3aa: CASSSYGGETQYF

d_gene: NA
j_gene: TRBJ2-3
abundance: NA
v_gene: TRBV4-3
CDR3nt: TGCGCCAGCAGCCAAGACCTCCCTGGCGGATCAGATACGCAGTATTTT
CDR3aa: CASSQDLPGGSDTQYF

d_gene: TRBD2
j_gene: TRBJ2-5
abundance: many
v_gene: TRBV7-2
CDR3nt: TGTGCCAGCAGCCCCTTGGGGCTAGCGGGGGGGGGGACCCAGTACTTC
CDR3aa: CASSPLGLAGGGTQYF

d_gene: NA
j_gene: TRBJ2-3
abundance: few
v_gene: TRBV5-1
CDR3nt: TGCGCCAGCAGCTTGGTTGGGACCCTAATAACAGATACGCAGTATTTT
CDR3aa: CASSLVGTLITDTQYF

d_gene: TRBD2
j_gene: TRBJ2-3
abundance: NA
v_gene: TRBV29-1
CDR3nt: TGCAGCGTTGAGCAGCGGGAGCTATATACGCAGTATTTT
CDR3aa: CSVEQRELYTQYF

d_gene: TRBD1
j_gene: TRBJ2-4
abundance: few
v_gene: TRBV12-3/TRBV12-4
CDR3nt: TGTGCCAGCAGTTTTGACGGGACAGGGGACACTAATCAGTACTTC
CDR3aa: CASSFDGTGDTNQYF

d_gene: NA
j_gene: TRBJ2-1
abundance: many
v_gene: TRBV7-8
CDR3nt: TGTGCCAGCAGCTACAGGGAATGGTCCTACAATGAGCAGTTCTTC
CDR3aa: CASSYREWSYNEQFF

d_gene: TRBD1
j_gene: TRBJ2-1
abundance: NA
v_gene: TRBV7-2
CDR3nt: TGTGCCAGCAGCCTTCGTCCCCAGGGGGATGAGCAGTTCTTC
CDR3aa: CASSLRPQGDEQFF

d_gene: NA
j_gene: TRBJ1-2
abundance: many
v_gene: TRBV18
CDR3nt: TGTGCCAGCTCACCACAAACGGACCAAGGCTACACCTTC
CDR3aa: CASSPQTDQGYTF

d_gene: NA
j_gene: TRBJ2-1
abundance: many
v_gene: TRBV20-1
CDR3nt: TGCAGTGCTTCGTTCACGGGAGATGAGCAGTTCTTC
CDR3aa: CSASFTGDEQFF

d_gene: NA
j_gene: TRBJ1-3
abundance: NA
v_gene: TRBV6-1
CDR3nt: TGTGCCAGCAGTCCTGGGGGGGGGAGCGGAAACACCATATATTTT
CDR3aa: CASSPGGGSGNTIYF

d_gene: NA
j_gene: TRBJ2-3
abundance: NA
v_gene: TRBV20-1
CDR3nt: TGCAGTGCTAGTTCCCAGTCAACCACAGATACGCAGTATTTT
CDR3aa: CSASSQSTTDTQYF

d_gene: TRBD2
j_gene: TRBJ2-3
abundance: few
v_gene: TRBV5-1
CDR3nt: TGCGCCAGCAGCTTACGACTAGCGGGAGATACGCAGTATTTT
CDR3aa: CASSLRLAGDTQYF

d_gene: NA
j_gene: TRBJ1-5
abundance: NA
v_gene: TRBV5-6
CDR3nt: TGTGCCAGCAGTCGGACGGGGGTCAGGCAGCCCCAGCATTTT
CDR3aa: CASSRTGVRQPQHF

d_gene: TRBD2
j_gene: TRBJ2-3
abundance: NA
v_gene: TRBV5-1
CDR3nt: TGCGCCAGCAGCGCCGCCTCGGGACTAGGAATGGCAGATACGCAGTATTTT
CDR3aa: CASSAASGLGMADTQYF

d_gene: NA
j_gene: TRBJ2-1
abundance: NA
v_gene: TRBV20-1
CDR3nt: TGCAGTGCTCCCGATACCCTCGGAAATGAGCAGTTCTTC
CDR3aa: CSAPDTLGNEQFF

d_gene: NA
j_gene: TRBJ2-1
abundance: NA
v_gene: TRBV7-2
CDR3nt: TGTGCCAGCAGCTACCAGTGGGGGAACTACAATGAGCAGTTCTTC
CDR3aa: CASSYQWGNYNEQFF

d_gene: TRBD2
j_gene: TRBJ2-3
abundance: NA
v_gene: TRBV5-1
CDR3nt: TGCGCCAGCAGCTGGGGACTAGCGACTAGCACAGATACGCAGTATTTT
CDR3aa: CASSWGLATSTDTQYF

d_gene: TRBD1
j_gene: TRBJ2-1
abundance: few
v_gene: TRBV29-1
CDR3nt: TGCAGCGCCCCCCGGGACAGCTACAATGAGCAGTTCTTC
CDR3aa: CSAPRDSYNEQFF

d_gene: NA
j_gene: TRBJ1-1
abundance: few
v_gene: TRBV20-1
CDR3nt: TGCAGTGCTAGAGCGGCAGTTGTGAACACTGAAGCTTTCTTT
CDR3aa: CSARAAVVNTEAFF

d_gene: NA
j_gene: TRBJ1-5
abundance: many
v_gene: TRBV20-1
CDR3nt: TGCAGTGCTAGAGACACAGGGAATCAGCCCCAGCATTTT
CDR3aa: CSARDTGNQPQHF

d_gene: TRBD2
j_gene: TRBJ2-3
abundance: many
v_gene: TRBV5-1
CDR3nt: TGCGCCAGCAGCTTGGGGCAAAGCGGGAGCCGGCCAGATACGCAGTATTTT
CDR3aa: CASSLGQSGSRPDTQYF

d_gene: TRBD1
j_gene: TRBJ1-3
abundance: few
v_gene: TRBV7-2
CDR3nt: TGTGCCAGCAGAAAGGGGGCCTCTGGAAACACCATATATTTT
CDR3aa: CASRKGASGNTIYF

d_gene: TRBD1
j_gene: TRBJ2-7
abundance: few
v_gene: TRBV4-3
CDR3nt: TGCGCCAGCAGCCCTACACCACAGGGGGATTACGAGCAGTACTTC
CDR3aa: CASSPTPQGDYEQYF

d_gene: TRBD1
j_gene: TRBJ2-4
abundance: many
v_gene: TRBV18
CDR3nt: TGTGCCAGCGCCAAACCCGGCCGGGACAGCTACATTCAGTACTTC
CDR3aa: CASAKPGRDSYIQYF

d_gene: TRBD2
j_gene: TRBJ2-1
abundance: few
v_gene: TRBV19
CDR3nt: TGTGCCAGTAGTATAATTCATGGACTAGCGGAGAACAATGAGCAGTTCTTC
CDR3aa: CASSIIHGLAENNEQFF

d_gene: TRBD2
j_gene: TRBJ2-3
abundance: NA
v_gene: TRBV11-2
CDR3nt: TGTGCCAGCAGCCAACAATTAGGACTAGCGGGAGGGCCCCCCACAGATACGCAGTATTTT
CDR3aa: CASSQQLGLAGGPPTDTQYF

d_gene: NA
j_gene: TRBJ2-5
abundance: NA
v_gene: TRBV6-4
CDR3nt: TGTGCCAGCAGTGACCGAGTAGCCCTAGAGGGGGAGACCCAGTACTTC
CDR3aa: CASSDRVALEGETQYF

d_gene: TRBD1
j_gene: TRBJ2-7
abundance: few
v_gene: TRBV23-1
CDR3nt: TGCGCCAGCAGATACGACCCCCCGCGAAGGGGGCTTGACTACGAGCAGTACTTC
CDR3aa: CASRYDPPRRGLDYEQYF

d_gene: NA
j_gene: TRBJ2-3
abundance: few
v_gene: TRBV5-1
CDR3nt: TGCGCCAGCAGACCGACAGTCACAGATACGCAGTATTTT
CDR3aa: CASRPTVTDTQYF

d_gene: TRBD1
j_gene: TRBJ2-7
abundance: few
v_gene: TRBV5-5
CDR3nt: TGTGCCAGCAGCCCAAGAGAACAGGGGAGCGAGCAGTACTTC
CDR3aa: CASSPREQGSEQYF

d_gene: NA
j_gene: TRBJ2-7
abundance: NA
v_gene: TRBV20-1
CDR3nt: TGCAGTGCTAGAGACCCACTCTCGGGGGCCTACGAGCAGTACTTC
CDR3aa: CSARDPLSGAYEQYF

d_gene: NA
j_gene: TRBJ2-1
abundance: few
v_gene: TRBV30
CDR3nt: TGTGCCTGGAGTCGTAATGAGCAGTTCTTC
CDR3aa: CAWSRNEQFF

d_gene: NA
j_gene: TRBJ2-4
abundance: many
v_gene: TRBV2
CDR3nt: TGTGCCAGCAGGCTAGGCGGGGACATTCAGTACTTC
CDR3aa: CASRLGGDIQYF

d_gene: TRBD2
j_gene: TRBJ2-3
abundance: few
v_gene: TRBV11-2
CDR3nt: TGTGCCAGCAGCTTAGATTGGGCTAGCGGTGGGGATACGCAGTATTTT
CDR3aa: CASSLDWASGGDTQYF

d_gene: TRBD2
j_gene: TRBJ2-5
abundance: NA
v_gene: TRBV20-1
CDR3nt: TGCAGTGCAACTGGGACTAGCGGGATTGGAGAGACCCAGTACTTC
CDR3aa: CSATGTSGIGETQYF

d_gene: NA
j_gene: TRBJ2-6
abundance: many
v_gene: TRBV19
CDR3nt: TGTGCCAGTAGCCCCATTGGGGGTTCCGGGGCCAACGTCCTGACTTTC
CDR3aa: CASSPIGGSGANVLTF

d_gene: TRBD1
j_gene: TRBJ2-7
abundance: NA
v_gene: TRBV7-9
CDR3nt: TGTGCCAGCAGCTTAGGGGACAGGGTTTCCTACGAGCAGTACTTC
CDR3aa: CASSLGDRVSYEQYF

d_gene: NA
j_gene: TRBJ2-7
abundance: few
v_gene: TRBV20-1
CDR3nt: TGCAGTGCTAGTTGGTCGGGACTCTCCTACGAGCAGTACTTC
CDR3aa: CSASWSGLSYEQYF

d_gene: NA
j_gene: TRBJ1-2
abundance: NA
v_gene: TRBV11-2
CDR3nt: TGTGCCAGCAGTTCCCTCATCCCGGGCGATGGCTACACCTTC
CDR3aa: CASSSLIPGDGYTF

d_gene: TRBD1
j_gene: TRBJ2-7
abundance: NA
v_gene: TRBV25-1
CDR3nt: TGTGCCAGCACCCTGACGGACAGGGGGCCAACCTACGAGCAGTACTTC
CDR3aa: CASTLTDRGPTYEQYF